The present T cell receptor (beta chain) was sequenced within a study of OX40 agonist ivuxolimab in advanced cancers. Study-level information: It was ivuxolimab, an agonistic anti-OX40 (CD134) antibody, that patients were treated with.

The CDR3 runs 15 residues. Germline-derived CDR1 and CDR2 are SGHTA and FQGNSA. The V and J ends lost 1 base and 5 bases, in that order; junction bases with no gene match: 5. Measured with immunoSEQ multiplex PCR; TCRdb has only the in-frame clones, and not every one. The table has some 100,000 clones, 80% to 85% seen once. This clone occurred once. The TCR was taken from an adult with an advanced solid tumor such as melanoma, head and neck, liver or kidney cancer. The sequenced sample was CD4+ or CD8+ T cells sorted from blood, obtained in a trial of the OX40 agonist ivuxolimab. The J gene is TRBJ2-1, the V gene TRBV7-2, with 7 bases identical to TRBD2. The chain's CDR3 is CASSLDPRGDNEQFF. For the CDR3, the DNA is TGTGCCAGCAGCTTAGACCCCCGGGGGGACAATGAGCAGTTCTTC.